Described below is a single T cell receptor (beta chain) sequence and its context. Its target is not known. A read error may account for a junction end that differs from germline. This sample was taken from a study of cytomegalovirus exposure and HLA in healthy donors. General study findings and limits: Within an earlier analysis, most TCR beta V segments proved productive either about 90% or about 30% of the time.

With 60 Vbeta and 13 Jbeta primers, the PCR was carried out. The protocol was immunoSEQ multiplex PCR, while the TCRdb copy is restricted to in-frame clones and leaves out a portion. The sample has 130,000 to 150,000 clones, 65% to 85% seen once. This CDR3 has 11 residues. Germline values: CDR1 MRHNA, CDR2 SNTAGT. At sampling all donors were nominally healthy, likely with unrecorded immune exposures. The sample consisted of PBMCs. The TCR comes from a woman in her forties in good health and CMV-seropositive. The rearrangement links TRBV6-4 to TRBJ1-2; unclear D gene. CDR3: CASRELLTQAF. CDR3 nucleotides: TGTGCCAGCAGGGAGCTTCTTACTCAAGCCTTC.